Listed here are 17 T cell receptor beta chains from one sample, sequenced in a study of blood T cell repertoires in COVID-19. The assay was immunoSEQ multiplex PCR, and TCRdb's table has in-frame clones only and misses some. This sample has about 220,000 clones; around 87% occur once, and the top ten carry approximately 15%. Material: PBMCs or T cells enriched from blood (not recorded which). The receptor source for this set is a man aged 25 to 40 who had been exposed to COVID-19.

CDR3: CASSAGTRFRETDTQYF. CDR3 DNA sequence: TGTGCCAGCAGCGCCGGGACTAGATTTAGGGAGACAGATACGCAGTATTTT. This rearrangement joins TRBV5-4 to TRBJ2-3; 8 positions match TRBD2. V shed 4 bases and J 3 bases; nucleotides not matched to a gene: 13. This CDR3 contains 17 residues. The V gene's germline CDR1 is SGHNT and CDR2 YYREEE (reference sequence).

This chain uses TRBV11-3 with TRBJ1-5; D unresolved. The CDR3 runs 12 residues. Germline V gene sequence: CDR1 SGHNT, CDR2 YENEEA. V was clipped by 5 bases and J by 6 bases, with 8 bases between them. In DNA, the CDR3 is TGTGCCAGCAGCCCCCGGGTTCAGCCCCAGCATTTT. The encoded protein is CASSPRVQPQHF.

The chain recombines TRBV7-2 with TRBJ1-1; 7 nucleotides agree with TRBD1. Germline values: CDR1 SGHTA, CDR2 FQGNSA. This CDR3 is built from 13 residues. With 1 base clipped from V and 5 bases from J, the junction kept 1 base outside the gene matches. CDR3 region: CASSLGQGTEAFF. The CDR3 DNA reads TGTGCCAGCAGCTTAGGACAGGGTACTGAAGCTTTCTTT.

The chain recombines TRBV7-3 with TRBJ2-5; maybe TRBD1 (6 bases). CDR1 and CDR2 (germline): SGHTA, FQGTGA. V lost 2 bases to trimming and J lost 4 bases, with 8 bases between them. This CDR3 spans 13 amino acids. The CDR3 DNA is TGTGCCAGCAGCTTAGTACAGGGAGAGACCCAGTACTTC. Translating it yields CASSLVQGETQYF.

V gene TRBV27 combines with J gene TRBJ2-3; 7 nucleotides agree with TRBD1. This CDR3 comprises 18 residues. V shed 0 bases and J 2 bases; nucleotides not matched to a gene: 11. The germline CDR1 and CDR2 sequences are MNHEY and SMNVEV (reference sequence). The CDR3: CASSLSYQGVSYTDTQYF. CDR3 coding DNA: TGTGCCAGCAGTTTATCGTACCAGGGGGTCTCCTACACAGATACGCAGTATTTT.

This clone has at least ten counts. CDR3 sequence (DNA): TGTGCCTGGATAAAAGACGGGAGCTCTGGAAACACCATATATTTT. Amino acids: CAWIKDGSSGNTIYF. V gene TRBV30 combines with J gene TRBJ1-3; D gene ambiguous. Germline V CDR1 and CDR2: GTSNPN, SVGIG (reference sequence). The length of the CDR3 is 15 residues. Trimming took 4 bases from V and 0 from J, leaving 13 bases between them.

This chain joins TRBV2 and TRBJ1-2; D is perhaps TRBD1 (5 bases). This CDR3 contains 13 residues. The germline V gene has CDR1 SNHLY and CDR2 FYNNEI. V dropped 7 bases and J dropped 5 bases, with 14 bases sitting between them. The CDR3 sequence is CASMGTASYGYTF. Here the CDR3 DNA reads TGTGCCAGCATGGGGACTGCCTCTTATGGCTACACCTTC. Full variable domain (outside the CDR3, taken from reference TRBV2 and TRBJ1-2): EPEVTQTPSHQVTQMGQEVILRCVPISNHLYFYWYRQILGQKVEFLVSFYNNEISEKSEIFDDQFSVERPDGSNFTLKIRSTKLEDSAMYFCASMGTASYGYTFGSGTRLTVV.

V and J are TRBV5-4 and TRBJ1-3; D remains unclear. Trimming removed 5 bases from V and 1 base from J, with 10 bases in between. The CDR3 has 14 residues. CDR1 is SGHNT, CDR2 YYREEE, per germline (reference sequence). Written as DNA, the CDR3 is TGTGCCAGCAGTCCATCGGGATCTGGAAACACCATATATTTT. This sequence encodes CASSPSGSGNTIYF.

This chain uses TRBV7-9 with TRBJ2-1; D remains unclear. Germline assignment: CDR1 SEHNR and CDR2 FQNEAQ (reference sequence). The germline V and J ends were trimmed by 7 bases and 3 bases, with 13 bases remaining between them. The CDR3 spans 14 residues. The CDR3 nucleotides are TGTGCCAGCACCCTAAGCACCGACTACAATGAGCAGTTCTTC. It encodes CASTLSTDYNEQFF. Looking up the rest from reference TRBV7-9 and TRBJ2-1 gives the full variable domain: DTGVSQNPRHKITKRGQNVTFRCDPISEHNRLYWYRQTLGQGPEFLTYFQNEAQLEKSRLLSDRFSAERPKGSFSTLEIQRTEQGDSAMYLCASTLSTDYNEQFFGPGTRLTVL.

The chain joins TRBV5-4 to TRBJ1-2; D not certain. V was cut by 0 bases and J by 0 bases, with 3 bases left in between. In germline, CDR1 is SGHNT, CDR2 YYREEE (reference sequence). The CDR3 is 13 amino acids. CDR3 DNA sequence: TGTGCCAGCAGCTTGGCCGCTAACTATGGCTACACCTTC. It codes for CASSLAANYGYTF.

This chain links TRBV19 with TRBJ1-1, with D perhaps matching TRBD1 (5 bases). The ends were cut back, 3 bases at V and 1 base at J, with 15 bases in the middle. The length of the CDR3 is 16 residues. CDR1 is LNHDA and CDR2 is SQIVND in the germline V gene (reference sequence). Here the CDR3 DNA reads TGTGCCAGTAGTATTCGGGCAGGGCCTGGGAACACTGAAGCTTTCTTT. Amino acids: CASSIRAGPGNTEAFF. Full variable domain (remainder filled in from reference TRBV19 and TRBJ1-1): DGGITQSPKYLFRKEGQNVTLSCEQNLNHDAMYWYRQDPGQGLRLIYYSQIVNDFQKGDIAEGYSVSREKKESFPLTVTSAQKNPTAFYLCASSIRAGPGNTEAFFGQGTRLTVV.

The chain is built from TRBV5-1 and TRBJ1-2; tentative D call: TRBD1 (6 bases). CDR3 length equals 15 residues. Deletions cut 0 bases from V and 6 bases from J, with 15 bases between. Germline V CDR1 and CDR2: SGHRS, YFSETQ. CDR3 sequence reads: CASSLDAGATNGYTF. CDR3 coding DNA: TGCGCCAGCAGCTTGGATGCGGGGGCAACGAATGGCTACACCTTC.

J is TRBJ2-2 and V is TRBV19; 14 nucleotides match TRBD2. The CDR3 runs 18 residues. The V segment lost 4 bases and the J segment 6 bases; nucleotides outside the gene matches: 10. Germline V gives CDR1 LNHDA, CDR2 SQIVND (reference sequence). CDR3 nucleotide sequence: TGTGCCAGTAGTACCTTCGGGACTAGCGGGGGTGGCGCCGGGGAGCTGTTTTTT. Amino acids: CASSTFGTSGGGAGELFF.

The chain has TRBV3-1 (or the pseudogene TRBV3-2) and TRBJ1-1, with 8 bases aligning to TRBD1. Germline V gene sequence: CDR1 LGHDT, CDR2 YNNKEL (reference sequence). The CDR3 spans 12 residues. V lost 9 bases, J lost 7 bases, and 7 bases stayed unmatched. The CDR3 DNA reads as TGTGCCAGGGAAGACAGGGGAGGTGAAGCTTTCTTT. This translates into CAREDRGGEAFF.

This clone showed up just once. The CDR3 sequence: CASATSTDTQYF. CDR3 bases: TGCGCCAGCGCTACTAGCACAGATACGCAGTATTTT. The J gene is TRBJ2-3, the V gene TRBV4-1, with D uncertain. Germline V CDR1 and CDR2: MGHRA, YSYEKL. This CDR3 region has 12 residues. V lost 8 bases and J 0 bases, leaving 6 bases between the germline ends.

The chain combines TRBV5-1 with TRBJ1-3; TRBD1 might be the D (6 bases). CDR1 is SGHRS, CDR2 YFSETQ, per germline. The V end was cut by 4 bases, the J end by 0 bases, with 17 bases between. The length of the CDR3 is 17 residues. The CDR3 DNA reads TGCGCCAGCAGCCCATTCTCCACAGGGAGCTCTGGAAACACCATATATTTT. Its translation is CASSPFSTGSSGNTIYF.

The V call is TRBV9, the J call TRBJ2-1, with TRBD1 as a possible D gene (6 bases). CDR1 and CDR2 from the germline V gene are SGDLS and YYNGEE. This CDR3 is built from 14 residues. Trimming stripped 5 bases from V and 3 bases from J, with 12 bases between. CDR3 coding DNA: TGTGCCAGCAGTCGGACAGATCTCTACAATGAGCAGTTCTTC. Its protein is CASSRTDLYNEQFF.